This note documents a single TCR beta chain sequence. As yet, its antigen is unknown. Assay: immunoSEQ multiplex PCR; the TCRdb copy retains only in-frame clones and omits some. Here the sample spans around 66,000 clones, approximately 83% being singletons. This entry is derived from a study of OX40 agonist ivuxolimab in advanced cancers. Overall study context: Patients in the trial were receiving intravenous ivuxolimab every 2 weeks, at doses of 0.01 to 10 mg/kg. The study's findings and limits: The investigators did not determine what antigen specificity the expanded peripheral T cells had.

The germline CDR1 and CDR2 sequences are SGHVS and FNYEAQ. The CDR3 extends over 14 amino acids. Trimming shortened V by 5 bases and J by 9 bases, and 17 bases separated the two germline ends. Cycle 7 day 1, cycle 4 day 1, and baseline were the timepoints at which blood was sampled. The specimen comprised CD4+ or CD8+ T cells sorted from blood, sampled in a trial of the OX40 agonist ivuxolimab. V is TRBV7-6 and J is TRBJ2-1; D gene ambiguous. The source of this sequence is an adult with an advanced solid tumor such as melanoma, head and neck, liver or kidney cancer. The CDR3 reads CASSNVGQTGEQFF. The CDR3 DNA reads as TGTGCCAGCAGCAACGTCGGCCAGACGGGTGAGCAGTTCTTC.